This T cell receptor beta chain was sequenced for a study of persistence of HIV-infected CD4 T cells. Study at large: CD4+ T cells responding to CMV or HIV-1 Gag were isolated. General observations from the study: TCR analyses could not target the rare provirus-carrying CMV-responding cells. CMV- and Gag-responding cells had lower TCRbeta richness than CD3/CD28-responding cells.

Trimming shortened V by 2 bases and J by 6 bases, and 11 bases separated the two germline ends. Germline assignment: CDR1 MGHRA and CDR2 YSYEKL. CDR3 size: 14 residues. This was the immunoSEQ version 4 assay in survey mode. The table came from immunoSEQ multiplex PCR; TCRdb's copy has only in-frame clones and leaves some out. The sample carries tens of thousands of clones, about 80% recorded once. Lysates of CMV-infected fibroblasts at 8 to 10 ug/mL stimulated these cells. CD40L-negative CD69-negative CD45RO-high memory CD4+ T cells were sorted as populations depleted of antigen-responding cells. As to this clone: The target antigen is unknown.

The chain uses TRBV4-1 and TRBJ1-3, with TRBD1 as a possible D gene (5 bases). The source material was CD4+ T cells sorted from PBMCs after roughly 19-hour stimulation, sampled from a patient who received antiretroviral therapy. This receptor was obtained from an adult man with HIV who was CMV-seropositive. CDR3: CASSQQRGENTIYF. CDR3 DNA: TGCGCCAGCAGCCAACAGCGGGGGGAAAACACCATATATTTT.